This TCR beta chain was sequenced for a study of a mutant IDH1 vaccine in newly diagnosed glioma. CDR1 and CDR2 (germline): LGHNA, YSLEER. This CDR3 is 14 amino acids long. Deletions cut 1 base from V and 7 bases from J, with 10 bases between. Time point reported: week 23, last vaccination. A single vaccine dose contained 300 ug of mutant IDH1 20-mer peptide, and topical imiquimod was used with it. Produced via immunoSEQ multiplex PCR; TCRdb's table is partial and in-frame only. The data contain approximately 70,000 clones, approximately 87% of them singletons. This clone has just one count. Antigen unknown.

The TCR was taken from a young man with glioma. The material sequenced was PBMCs, taken from a glioma patient whose treatment included an IDH1 peptide vaccine. The J gene is TRBJ1-4, the V gene TRBV4-3; D gene uncertain. In DNA form, the CDR3 reads TGCGCCAGCAGCCAAGTCGGTCGGCTTGAAAAACTGTTTTTT. As protein: CASSQVGRLEKLFF.